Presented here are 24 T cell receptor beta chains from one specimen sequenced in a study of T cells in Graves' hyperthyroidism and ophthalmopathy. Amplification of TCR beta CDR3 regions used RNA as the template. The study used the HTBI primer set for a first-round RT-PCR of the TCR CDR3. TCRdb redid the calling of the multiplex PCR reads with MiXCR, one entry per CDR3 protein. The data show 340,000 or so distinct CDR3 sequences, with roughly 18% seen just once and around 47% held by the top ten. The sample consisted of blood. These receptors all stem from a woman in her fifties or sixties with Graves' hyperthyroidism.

The CDR3 DNA follows: TGTGCCAGCAGTAAACAGGGGACCTACGAGCAGTACTTC. Translated: CASSKQGTYEQYF. The V call is TRBV6-2 or TRBV6-3, the J call TRBJ2-7, with 7 positions matching TRBD1. Germline CDR1 MNHEY, CDR2 SVGEGT. This CDR3 region has 13 residues. Trimming removed 5 bases from V and 2 bases from J; junction bases left unmatched: 3.

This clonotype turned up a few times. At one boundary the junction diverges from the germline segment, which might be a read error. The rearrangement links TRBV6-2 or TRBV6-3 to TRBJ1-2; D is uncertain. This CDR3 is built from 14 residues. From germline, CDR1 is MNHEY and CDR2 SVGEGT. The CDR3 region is CASSYSYGNSGYTF. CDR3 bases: TGTGCCAGCAGTTACTCATACGGTAACTCTGGCTACACCTTC.

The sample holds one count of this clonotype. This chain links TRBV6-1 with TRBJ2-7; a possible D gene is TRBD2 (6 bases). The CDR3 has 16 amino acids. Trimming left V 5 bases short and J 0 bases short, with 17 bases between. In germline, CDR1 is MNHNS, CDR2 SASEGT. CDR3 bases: TGTGCCAGCAGTCCCTTATTAGCGGATAGCTCCTACGAGCAGTACTTC. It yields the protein CASSPLLADSSYEQYF.

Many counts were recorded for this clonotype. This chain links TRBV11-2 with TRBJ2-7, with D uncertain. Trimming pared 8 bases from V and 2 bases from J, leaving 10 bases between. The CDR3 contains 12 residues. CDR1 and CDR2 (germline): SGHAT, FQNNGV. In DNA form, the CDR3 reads TGTGCCAGCTCCCCGCAGACCTACGAGCAGTACTTC. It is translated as CASSPQTYEQYF.

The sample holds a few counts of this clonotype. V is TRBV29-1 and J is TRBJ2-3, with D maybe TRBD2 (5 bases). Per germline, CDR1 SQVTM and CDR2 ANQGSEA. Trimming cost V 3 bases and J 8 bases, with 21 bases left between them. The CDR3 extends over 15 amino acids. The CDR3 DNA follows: TGCAGCGTTGACTTTAGCTGGGAGAGTCAAGGTACGCAGTATTTT. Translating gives CSVDFSWESQGTQYF.

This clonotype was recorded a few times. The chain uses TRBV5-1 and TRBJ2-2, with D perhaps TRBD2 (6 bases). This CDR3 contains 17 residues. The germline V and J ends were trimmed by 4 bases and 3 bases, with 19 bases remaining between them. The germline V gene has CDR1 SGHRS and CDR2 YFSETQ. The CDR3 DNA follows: TGCGCCAGCAGCCAAACCCAAGGAGGGGTCCACACCGGGGAGCTGTTTTTT. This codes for CASSQTQGGVHTGELFF.

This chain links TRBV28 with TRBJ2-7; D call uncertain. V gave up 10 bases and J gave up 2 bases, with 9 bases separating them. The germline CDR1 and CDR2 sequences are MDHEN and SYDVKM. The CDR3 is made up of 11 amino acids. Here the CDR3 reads CATVSPYEQYF. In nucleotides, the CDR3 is TGTGCCACCGTTTCCCCCTACGAGCAGTACTTC.

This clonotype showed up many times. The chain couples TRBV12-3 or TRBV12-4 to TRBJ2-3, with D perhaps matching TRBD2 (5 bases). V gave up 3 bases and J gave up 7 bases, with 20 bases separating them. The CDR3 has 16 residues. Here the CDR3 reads CASSFDETTGVNTQYF. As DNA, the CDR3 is TGTGCCAGCAGTTTCGATGAGACTACCGGTGTAAATACGCAGTATTTT.

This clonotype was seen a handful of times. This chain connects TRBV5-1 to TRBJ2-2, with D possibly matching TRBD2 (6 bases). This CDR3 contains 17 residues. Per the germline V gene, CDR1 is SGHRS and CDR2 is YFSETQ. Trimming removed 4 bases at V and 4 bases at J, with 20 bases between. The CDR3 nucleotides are TGCGCCAGCAGCCATATCGGAAGTAGCGGTAGCACCGGGGAGCTGTTTTTT. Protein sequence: CASSHIGSSGSTGELFF.

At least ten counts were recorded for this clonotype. The CDR3 coding sequence is TGTGCCAGCAGGGAGACTGGTGGGGCCAACGTCCTGACTTTC. Protein: CASRETGGANVLTF. The genes are TRBV2 and TRBJ2-6, with D unclear. Germline assignment: CDR1 SNHLY and CDR2 FYNNEI. Between the trimmed V and J ends, which lost 6 bases and 3 bases, there was a span of 9 bases. The CDR3 is made up of 14 amino acids.

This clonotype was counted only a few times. Here the CDR3 DNA reads TGTGCCAGCAGCTTGGACAGCACTTCAGATACGCAGTATTTT. As protein: CASSLDSTSDTQYF. The chain employs TRBV7-2 and TRBJ2-3; maybe TRBD1 (6 bases). CDR1 SGHTA and CDR2 FQGNSA come from the germline V gene. Trimming cost V 3 bases and J 4 bases, with 11 bases left between them. This CDR3 is 14 amino acids long.

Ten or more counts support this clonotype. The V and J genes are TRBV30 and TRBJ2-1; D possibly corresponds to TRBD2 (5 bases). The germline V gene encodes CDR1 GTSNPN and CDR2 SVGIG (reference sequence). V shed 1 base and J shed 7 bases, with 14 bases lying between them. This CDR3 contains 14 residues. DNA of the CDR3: TGTGCCTGGAGTGCAACGGGGATGGGGAATGAGCAGTTCTTC. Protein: CAWSATGMGNEQFF.

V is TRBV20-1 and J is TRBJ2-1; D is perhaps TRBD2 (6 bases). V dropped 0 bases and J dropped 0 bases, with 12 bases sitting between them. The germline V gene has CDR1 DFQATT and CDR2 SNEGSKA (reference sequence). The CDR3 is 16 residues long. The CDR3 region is CSARDSGSGSYNEQFF. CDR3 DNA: TGCAGTGCTAGAGACTCCGGGAGCGGCTCCTACAATGAGCAGTTCTTC.

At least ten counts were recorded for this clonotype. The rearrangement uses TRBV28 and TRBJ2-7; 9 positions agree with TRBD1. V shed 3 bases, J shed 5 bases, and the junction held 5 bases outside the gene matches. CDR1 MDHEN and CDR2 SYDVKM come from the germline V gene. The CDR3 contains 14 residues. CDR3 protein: CASSLRTGDNEQYF. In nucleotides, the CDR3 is TGTGCCAGCAGTTTGCGGACAGGGGATAACGAGCAGTACTTC.

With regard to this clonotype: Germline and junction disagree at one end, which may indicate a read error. The CDR3 sequence is CAGSLNTNSPLHF. CDR3 in DNA: TGTGCCGGCAGCTTAAACACAAATTCACCCCTCCACTTT. The V gene is TRBV7-2, the J gene TRBJ1-6, with no clear D. CDR1 is SGHTA and CDR2 is FQGNSA in the germline V gene. The length of the CDR3 is 13 residues. Combining the CDR3 with reference TRBV7-2 and TRBJ1-6 gives the whole variable domain GAGVSQSPSNKVTEKGKDVELRCDPISGHTALYWYRQSLGQGLEFLIYFQGNSAPDKSGLPSDRFSAERTGGSVSTLTIQRTQQEDSAVYLCAGSLNTNSPLHFGNGTRLTVT.

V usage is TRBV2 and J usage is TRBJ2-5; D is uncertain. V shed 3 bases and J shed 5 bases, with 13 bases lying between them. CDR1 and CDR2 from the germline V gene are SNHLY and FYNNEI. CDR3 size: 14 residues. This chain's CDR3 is CASSDMGFAETQYF. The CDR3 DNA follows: TGTGCCAGCAGTGATATGGGCTTTGCGGAGACCCAGTACTTC. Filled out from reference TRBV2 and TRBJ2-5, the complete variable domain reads EPEVTQTPSHQVTQMGQEVILRCVPISNHLYFYWYRQILGQKVEFLVSFYNNEISEKSEIFDDQFSVERPDGSNFTLKIRSTKLEDSAMYFCASSDMGFAETQYFGPGTRLLVL.

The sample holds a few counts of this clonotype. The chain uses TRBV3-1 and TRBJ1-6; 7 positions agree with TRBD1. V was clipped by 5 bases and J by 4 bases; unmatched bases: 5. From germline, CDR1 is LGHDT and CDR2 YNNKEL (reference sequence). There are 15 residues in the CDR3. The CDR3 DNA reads TGTGCCAGCAGCTCTACAGGGGATTATAATTCACCCCTCCACTTT. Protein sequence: CASSSTGDYNSPLHF.

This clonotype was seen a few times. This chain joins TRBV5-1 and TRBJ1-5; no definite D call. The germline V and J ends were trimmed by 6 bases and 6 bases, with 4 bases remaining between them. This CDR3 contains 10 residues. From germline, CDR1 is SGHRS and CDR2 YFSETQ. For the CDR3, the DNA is TGCGCCAGCATGGGTCAGCCCCAGCATTTT. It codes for CASMGQPQHF.

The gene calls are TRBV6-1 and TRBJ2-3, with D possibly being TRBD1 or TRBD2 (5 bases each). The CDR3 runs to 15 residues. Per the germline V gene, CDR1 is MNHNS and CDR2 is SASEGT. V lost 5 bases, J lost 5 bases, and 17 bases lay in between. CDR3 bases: TGTGCCAGCAGTCCTACGCGGGTGAGGGGAGATACGCAGTATTTT. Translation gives CASSPTRVRGDTQYF.

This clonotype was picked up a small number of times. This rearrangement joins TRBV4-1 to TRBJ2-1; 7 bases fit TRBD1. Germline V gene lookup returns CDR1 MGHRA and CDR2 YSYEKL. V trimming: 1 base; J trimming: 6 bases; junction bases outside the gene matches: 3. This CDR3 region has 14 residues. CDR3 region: CASSQGQGGNEQFF. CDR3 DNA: TGCGCCAGCAGCCAAGGACAGGGCGGCAATGAGCAGTTCTTC.

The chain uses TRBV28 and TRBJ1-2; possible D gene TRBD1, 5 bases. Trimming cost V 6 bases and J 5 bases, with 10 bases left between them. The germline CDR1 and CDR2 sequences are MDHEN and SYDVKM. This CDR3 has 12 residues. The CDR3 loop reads CASSPGTYGYTF. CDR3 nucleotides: TGTGCCAGCAGCCCCGGGACGTATGGCTACACCTTC.

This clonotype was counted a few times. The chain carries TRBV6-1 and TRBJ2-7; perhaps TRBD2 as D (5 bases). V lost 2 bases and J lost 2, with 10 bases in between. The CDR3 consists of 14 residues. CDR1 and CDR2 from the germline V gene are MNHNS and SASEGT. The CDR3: CASSERREPYEQYV. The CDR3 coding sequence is TGTGCCAGCAGTGAAAGAAGGGAGCCCTACGAGCAGTACGTC.

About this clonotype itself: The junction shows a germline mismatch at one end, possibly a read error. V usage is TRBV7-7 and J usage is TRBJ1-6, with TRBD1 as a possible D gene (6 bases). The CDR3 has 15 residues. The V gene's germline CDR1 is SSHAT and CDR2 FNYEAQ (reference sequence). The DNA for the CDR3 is TGTGCTAGCAGCTTTCCGGGACAAATGGATTCACCCCTCCACTTT. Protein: CASSFPGQMDSPLHF. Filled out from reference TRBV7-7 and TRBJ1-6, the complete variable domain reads GAGVSQSPRYKVTKRGQDVTLRCDPISSHATLYWYQQALGQGPEFLTYFNYEAQPDKSGLPSDRFSAERPEGSISTLTIQRTEQRDSAMYRCASSFPGQMDSPLHFGNGTRLTVT.

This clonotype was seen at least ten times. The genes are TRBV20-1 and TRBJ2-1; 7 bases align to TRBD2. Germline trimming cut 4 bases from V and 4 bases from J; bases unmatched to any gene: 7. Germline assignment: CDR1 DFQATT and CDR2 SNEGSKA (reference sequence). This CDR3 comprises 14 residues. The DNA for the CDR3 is TGCAGTGCTATTAGGCTAGCGGCTTACAATGAGCAGTTCTTC. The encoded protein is CSAIRLAAYNEQFF.